The 29 T cell receptor beta chains in this list originate from one sample, sequenced in a study of Tregs in tolerant kidney transplant recipients (dated by TCRdb to between 2018 and 2021). Interpreted using the paper, the time point label stands for: blood sample drawn before combined kidney and bone marrow transplant. Receptor amplification or capture employed the immunoSEQ multiplex PCR assay. TCRdb holds this immuneACCESS table with in-frame rearrangements only. Some clones are missing; in checked studies, unresolved V genes explain under half, and the rest has no known cause. The sample includes some 74,000 clones, with 91% observed a single time. In total, the top ten clones hold about 0.3% of the sample. The sequences come from Tregs from blood, collected before the transplant. These receptors were obtained from a human donor who received a combined kidney and bone marrow transplant.

This clone was detected only a few times. This sequence joins TRBV28 and TRBJ2-7, with 7 bases fitting TRBD1. Germline lookup yields CDR1 MDHEN and CDR2 SYDVKM. The CDR3 extends over 15 amino acids. V trimming: 5 bases; J trimming: 5 bases; junction bases outside the gene matches: 12. CDR3 coding DNA: TGTGCCAGCAGTCCGACACGTCGGACAGGCGACGAGCAGTACTTC. This codes for CASSPTRRTGDEQYF.

This clone was seen only once. The rearrangement uses TRBV6-5 and TRBJ2-7; 11 nucleotides match TRBD1. CDR1 is MNHEY, CDR2 SVGAGI, per germline. J lost 3 bases, V lost 6 bases, and 7 bases had no gene match. The CDR3 covers 15 residues. The CDR3 is CASSRRGTGGYEQYF. The CDR3 DNA reads TGTGCCAGCAGCCGCCGCGGGACAGGGGGCTACGAGCAGTACTTC.

The J gene is TRBJ2-7, the V gene TRBV7-9; D is uncertain. Germline CDR1 SEHNR, CDR2 FQNEAQ (reference sequence). V dropped 2 bases and J dropped 5 bases, with 4 bases sitting between them. The CDR3 contains 11 residues. CDR3 protein: CASSLYHEQYF. The CDR3 bases are TGTGCCAGCAGCTTATACCACGAGCAGTACTTC.

The chain employs TRBV19 and TRBJ2-7; no clear D. The germline gives CDR1 LNHDA, CDR2 SQIVND (reference sequence). V was clipped by 7 bases and J by 3 bases, with 7 bases between them. The CDR3 sequence is 11 residues long. CDR3 amino acids: CASKENYEQYF. For the CDR3, the DNA is TGTGCCAGTAAAGAGAACTACGAGCAGTACTTC.

The V call is TRBV5-1, the J call TRBJ2-5; D assignment may be TRBD1 or TRBD2 (5 bases each). CDR3 size: 14 residues. V lost 3 bases and J 6 bases, leaving 15 bases between the germline ends. Per the germline V gene, CDR1 is SGHRS and CDR2 is YFSETQ. CDR3 nucleotides: TGCGCCAGCAGCTCGTCCGGGGCCGGACAGACCCAGTACTTC. This sequence encodes CASSSSGAGQTQYF.

V usage is TRBV2 and J usage is TRBJ2-1, with TRBD2 matching 9 bases. Per germline, CDR1 SNHLY and CDR2 FYNNEI. CDR3 size: 15 residues. The V segment lost 7 bases and the J segment 0 bases; nucleotides outside the gene matches: 4. In nucleotides, the CDR3 is TGTGCCAGCACCAAGACTAGCGGCTCCTACAATGAGCAGTTCTTC. Its translation is CASTKTSGSYNEQFF.

The rearrangement uses TRBV15 and TRBJ2-7; D is unresolved. The CDR3 has 14 amino acids. Looked up from germline, CDR1 is LNHNV and CDR2 is YYDKDF (reference sequence). V lost 0 bases and J 2 bases, leaving 8 bases between the germline ends. The CDR3 coding sequence is TGTGCCACCAGCAGAGATCGCGTGACCTACGAGCAGTACTTC. Translating it yields CATSRDRVTYEQYF.

The chain uses TRBV5-1 and TRBJ1-2, with a weak D call TRBD1 (5 bases). The CDR3 contains 13 residues. Germline V lookup: CDR1 SGHRS, CDR2 YFSETQ. Trimming removed 4 bases at V and 4 bases at J, with 11 bases between. Written as DNA, the CDR3 is TGCGCCAGCAGCCGGGACTCGTCCTATGGCTACACCTTC. Its protein product is CASSRDSSYGYTF.

The V gene is TRBV13, the J gene TRBJ1-2; 8 nucleotides match TRBD1. Germline lookup yields CDR1 PRHDT and CDR2 FYEKMQ (reference sequence). V lost 4 bases and J lost 3; bases outside the gene matches: 4. This CDR3 contains 14 residues. The CDR3 spells CASSSQQGDYGYTF. The CDR3 nucleotides are TGTGCCAGCAGCTCCCAACAGGGGGACTATGGCTACACCTTC.

The chain employs TRBV5-6 and TRBJ1-4; 7 positions match TRBD1. This CDR3 region has 15 residues. Unmatched junction bases numbered 6, after V lost 1 base and J lost 6 bases. Germline-derived CDR1 and CDR2 are SGHDT and YYEEEE. CDR3 DNA sequence: TGTGCCAGCAGCTTGAAAGGGGGCGCTTATGAAAAACTGTTTTTT. Protein sequence: CASSLKGGAYEKLFF.

This clone was seen only once. This chain links TRBV29-1 with TRBJ2-7, with D hard to call. CDR3 size: 14 residues. V lost 0 bases, J lost 3 bases, and 12 bases lay in between. The germline CDR1 and CDR2 sequences are SQVTM and ANQGSEA. CDR3 nucleotide sequence: TGCAGCGTTGAAGACGATTCCGCACACTACGAGCAGTACTTC. This codes for CSVEDDSAHYEQYF.

The rearrangement links TRBV28 to TRBJ1-3; D unclear. The CDR3 runs 15 residues. V lost 4 bases, J lost 0 bases, and 10 bases lay in between. Germline lookup yields CDR1 MDHEN and CDR2 SYDVKM. CDR3 in DNA: TGTGCCAGCAGTTCATCAGGAGACTCTGGAAACACCATATATTTT. Translation: CASSSSGDSGNTIYF.

In its sample, this clone was seen a few times. The chain uses TRBV2 and TRBJ2-5; TRBD2 matches 8 bases. The J segment lost 2 bases and the V segment lost 7 bases, leaving 3 bases of the junction unmatched. The CDR3 has 13 amino acids. Germline lookup yields CDR1 SNHLY and CDR2 FYNNEI. The CDR3 region is CASTRGGQETQYF. CDR3 in DNA: TGTGCCAGCACCCGGGGGGGGCAAGAGACCCAGTACTTC.

The V call is TRBV29-1, the J call TRBJ1-1; 8 bases match TRBD1. The germline V gene has CDR1 SQVTM and CDR2 ANQGSEA. With 6 bases clipped from V and 3 bases from J, the junction kept 6 bases outside the gene matches. This CDR3 is built from 13 residues. As DNA, the CDR3 is TGCAGCGTAGAGGACAGGGAATACACTGAAGCTTTCTTT. This sequence encodes CSVEDREYTEAFF.

The J gene is TRBJ1-1, the V gene TRBV5-1, with TRBD1 matching over 8 bases. This CDR3 region has 15 residues. V lost 4 bases and J lost 1; bases outside the gene matches: 6. CDR1 is SGHRS, CDR2 YFSETQ, per germline. DNA for the CDR3: TGCGCCAGCAGCCCCTCAGGGGGCAGGAACACTGAAGCTTTCTTT. Translation gives CASSPSGGRNTEAFF. Complete variable domain (other parts from reference TRBV5-1 and TRBJ1-1): KAGVTQTPRYLIKTRGQQVTLSCSPISGHRSVSWYQQTPGQGLQFLFEYFSETQRNKGNFPGRFSGRQFSNSRSEMNVSTLELGDSALYLCASSPSGGRNTEAFFGQGTRLTVV.

J is TRBJ2-3 and V is TRBV7-2; TRBD2 aligns across 11 bases. CDR3 size: 15 residues. V dropped 7 bases and J dropped 3; count of bases not matched to a gene: 6. The germline V gene encodes CDR1 SGHTA and CDR2 FQGNSA. CDR3 sequence reads: CASTSTSGRTDTQYF. The DNA for the CDR3 is TGTGCCAGCACGTCTACTAGCGGGAGAACAGATACGCAGTATTTT.

The CDR3 region has the DNA TGTGCTAGTGGCCCCTCCGGGAACACTGAAGCTTTCTTT. This sequence encodes CASGPSGNTEAFF. The chain couples TRBV12-5 to TRBJ1-1; unclear D gene. The CDR3 sequence is 13 residues long. Germline CDR1 reads LGHNT; CDR2 reads FRNRAP. Trimming removed 6 bases at V and 1 base at J, with 9 bases between.

This chain uses TRBV19 with TRBJ2-1; no definite D call. The germline V and J ends were trimmed by 4 bases and 0 bases, with 16 bases remaining between them. The germline CDR1 and CDR2 sequences are LNHDA and SQIVND (reference sequence). The CDR3 contains 17 residues. As DNA, the CDR3 is TGTGCCAGTAGTACCTCCTGGCTGGAGAGCTCCTACAATGAGCAGTTCTTC. This sequence encodes CASSTSWLESSYNEQFF.

The chain recombines TRBV30 with TRBJ2-7; possibly TRBD1 for D (5 bases). The V gene's germline CDR1 is GTSNPN and CDR2 SVGIG (reference sequence). V gave up 4 bases and J gave up 7 bases, with 17 bases separating them. The length of the CDR3 is 13 residues. CDR3 DNA sequence: TGTGCCTGGACCGTCTTCCAGGGCTTGGAGCAGTACTTC. This gives the protein CAWTVFQGLEQYF.

This clone has only one observation. The V and J genes are TRBV7-2 and TRBJ2-3; unclear D gene. The CDR3 totals 14 residues. V lost 2 bases and J 0 bases, leaving 6 bases between the germline ends. Germline loops: CDR1 SGHTA, CDR2 FQGNSA. This CDR3 is CASSLRRSTDTQYF. The CDR3 DNA reads TGTGCCAGCAGCTTACGTCGAAGCACAGATACGCAGTATTTT.

The J gene is TRBJ2-1, the V gene TRBV7-2; no clear D. Trimming took off 5 bases at V and 13 bases at J, with 18 bases between the two ends. This CDR3 has 13 amino acids. Germline V gene lookup returns CDR1 SGHTA and CDR2 FQGNSA. Here the CDR3 DNA reads TGTGCCAGCAGCCTTCCGATCCGAGCCCAACAGTTCTTC. Encoded protein: CASSLPIRAQQFF.

The genes are TRBV7-2 and TRBJ2-3; either TRBD1 or TRBD2 may fit D (5 bases each). V lost 5 bases and J lost 7, with 19 bases in between. The germline V gene has CDR1 SGHTA and CDR2 FQGNSA. The CDR3 sequence is 15 residues long. CDR3 loop: CASSLGPGGLNTQYF. In DNA form, the CDR3 reads TGTGCCAGCAGCCTAGGACCTGGGGGTCTTAATACGCAGTATTTT.

This clone has just one count. CDR3 sequence reads: CAWSVGGLNTEAFF. DNA for the CDR3: TGTGCCTGGAGTGTAGGGGGTTTGAACACTGAAGCTTTCTTT. The chain links TRBV30 to TRBJ1-1, with D possibly matching TRBD1 (6 bases). V gave up 0 bases and J gave up 0 bases, with 8 bases separating them. The CDR3 runs to 14 residues. CDR1 is GTSNPN, CDR2 SVGIG, per germline (reference sequence).

The chain links TRBV7-3 to TRBJ2-3; 8 bases are shared with TRBD2. The V gene's germline CDR1 is SGHTA and CDR2 FQGTGA. The V gene end was trimmed by 2 bases and the J gene end by 6 bases; junction bases not matched to a gene: 7. CDR3 length: 15 residues. CDR3 DNA sequence: TGTGCCAGCAGCTTACAAGCGGGAGCGGGGGATACGCAGTATTTT. Residues: CASSLQAGAGDTQYF.

This chain connects TRBV7-8 to TRBJ2-2; D ambiguous. This CDR3 has 12 residues. Germline assignment: CDR1 SGHVS and CDR2 FQNEAQ. Trimming stripped 1 base from V and 7 bases from J, with 4 bases between. This CDR3 is CASSLEVGELFF. CDR3 in DNA: TGTGCCAGCAGCTTAGAAGTCGGGGAGCTGTTTTTT.

Turning to this clone: Other DNA sequences of this sample code for an identical CDR3. The CDR3 loop is CASSGAGFYNEQFF. CDR3 coding DNA: TGTGCCAGCAGCGGCGCGGGATTCTACAATGAGCAGTTCTTC. The chain recombines TRBV28 with TRBJ2-1; D is possibly TRBD2 (6 bases). With 6 bases removed from V and 3 bases from J, the gap between germline ends came to 12 bases. Germline V gene lookup returns CDR1 MDHEN and CDR2 SYDVKM. The CDR3 covers 14 residues.

This clone occurred once. The V and J genes are TRBV28 and TRBJ1-1, with 7 positions matching TRBD1. V shed 6 bases and J 1 base; nucleotides not matched to a gene: 5. Germline V CDR1 and CDR2: MDHEN, SYDVKM. This CDR3 contains 14 residues. CDR3 nucleotides: TGTGCCAGCAGCCGCAGGGGGACGAACACTGAAGCTTTCTTT. It yields the protein CASSRRGTNTEAFF.

This chain joins TRBV27 and TRBJ2-5; D unclear. Germline assignment: CDR1 MNHEY and CDR2 SMNVEV (reference sequence). The CDR3 totals 13 residues. V lost 0 bases, J lost 4 bases, and 6 bases lay in between. CDR3 DNA sequence: TGTGCCAGCAGTTTATCTACGGGAGAGACCCAGTACTTC. It yields the protein CASSLSTGETQYF.

This chain connects TRBV7-2 to TRBJ1-2; no clear D. In germline, CDR1 is SGHTA, CDR2 FQGNSA. The CDR3 contains 14 residues. V gave up 0 bases and J gave up 0 bases, with 5 bases separating them. The CDR3 here is CASSLAQTNYGYTF. The CDR3 DNA sequence: TGTGCCAGCAGCTTAGCACAGACTAACTATGGCTACACCTTC. Full variable domain (rest looked up from reference TRBV7-2 and TRBJ1-2): GAGVSQSPSNKVTEKGKDVELRCDPISGHTALYWYRQSLGQGLEFLIYFQGNSAPDKSGLPSDRFSAERTGGSVSTLTIQRTQQEDSAVYLCASSLAQTNYGYTFGSGTRLTVV.